This T cell receptor (beta chain) was captured in a study of cytomegalovirus exposure and HLA in healthy donors. The PCR was carried out with 60 Vbeta primers and 13 Jbeta primers. Libraries were prepared by immunoSEQ multiplex PCR; TCRdb keeps only in-frame clonotypes and omits some of them. The listing contains roughly 42,000 clones. The CDR3 totals 15 residues. CDR1 and CDR2 from the germline V gene are MNHNS and SASEGT. The V and J ends lost 4 bases and 8 bases, in that order; junction bases with no gene match: 10. The sample taken for sequencing was PBMCs. The chain couples TRBV6-1 to TRBJ2-1; 8 nucleotides agree with TRBD2. The TCR originated in a man aged 25-45 years in good health and CMV-seronegative. CDR3 sequence (DNA): TGTGCCAGCAGTGTACGGACGGGAGGGAGGGATGAGCAGTTCTTC. Residues: CASSVRTGGRDEQFF.